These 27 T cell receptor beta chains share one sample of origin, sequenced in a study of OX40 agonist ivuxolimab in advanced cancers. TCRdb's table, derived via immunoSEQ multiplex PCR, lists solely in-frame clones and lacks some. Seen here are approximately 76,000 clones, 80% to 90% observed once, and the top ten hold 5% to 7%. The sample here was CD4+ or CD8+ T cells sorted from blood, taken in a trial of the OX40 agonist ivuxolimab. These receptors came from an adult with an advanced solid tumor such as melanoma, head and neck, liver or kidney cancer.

The CDR3 region is CASSLGGNRYEQYF. The CDR3 bases are TGCGCCAGCAGCTTGGGGGGAAACCGCTACGAGCAGTACTTC. The chain combines TRBV5-1 with TRBJ2-7, with no clear D. The CDR3 extends over 14 amino acids. V dropped 0 bases and J dropped 3 bases, with 10 bases sitting between them. Per the germline V gene, CDR1 is SGHRS and CDR2 is YFSETQ.

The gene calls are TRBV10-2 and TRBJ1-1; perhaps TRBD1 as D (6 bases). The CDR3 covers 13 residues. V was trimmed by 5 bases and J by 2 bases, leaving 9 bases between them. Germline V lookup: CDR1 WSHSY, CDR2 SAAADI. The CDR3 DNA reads TGCGCCAGCAGTCCAGGGGCTAACACTGAAGCTTTCTTT. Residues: CASSPGANTEAFF.

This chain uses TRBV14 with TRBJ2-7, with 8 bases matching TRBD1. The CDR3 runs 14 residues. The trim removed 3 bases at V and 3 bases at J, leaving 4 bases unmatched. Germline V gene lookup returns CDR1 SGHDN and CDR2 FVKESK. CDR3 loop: CASSQTGEGYEQYF. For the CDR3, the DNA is TGTGCCAGCAGCCAGACAGGGGAAGGCTACGAGCAGTACTTC.

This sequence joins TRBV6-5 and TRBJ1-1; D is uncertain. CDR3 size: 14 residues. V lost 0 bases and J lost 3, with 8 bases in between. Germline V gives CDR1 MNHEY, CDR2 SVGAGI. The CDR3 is CASSYSEGYTEAFF. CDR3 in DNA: TGTGCCAGCAGTTACTCGGAGGGTTACACTGAAGCTTTCTTT.

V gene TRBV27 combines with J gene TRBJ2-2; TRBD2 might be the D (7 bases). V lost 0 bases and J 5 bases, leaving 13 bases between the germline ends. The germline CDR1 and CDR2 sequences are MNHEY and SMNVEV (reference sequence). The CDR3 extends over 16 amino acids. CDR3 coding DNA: TGTGCCAGCAGTTTATCTGTCGGGGGGCGAACCGGGGAGCTGTTTTTT. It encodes CASSLSVGGRTGELFF.

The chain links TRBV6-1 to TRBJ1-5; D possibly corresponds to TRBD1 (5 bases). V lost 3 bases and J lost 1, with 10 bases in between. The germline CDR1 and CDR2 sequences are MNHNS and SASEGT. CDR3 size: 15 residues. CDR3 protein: CASSEVGGSNQPQHF. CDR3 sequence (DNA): TGTGCCAGCAGTGAGGTGGGGGGGAGCAATCAGCCCCAGCATTTT.

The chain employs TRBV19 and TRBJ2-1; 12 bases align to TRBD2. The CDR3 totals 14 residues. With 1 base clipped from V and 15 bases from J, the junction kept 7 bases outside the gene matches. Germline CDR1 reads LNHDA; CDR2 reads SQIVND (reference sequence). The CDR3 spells CASSIGGTSGRTFF. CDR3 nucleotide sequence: TGTGCCAGTAGTATAGGGGGTACTAGCGGGAGGACGTTCTTC.

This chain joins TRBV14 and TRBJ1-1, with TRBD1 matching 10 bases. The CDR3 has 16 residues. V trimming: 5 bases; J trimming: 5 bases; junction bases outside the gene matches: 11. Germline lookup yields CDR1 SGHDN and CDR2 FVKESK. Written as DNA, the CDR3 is TGTGCCAGCAGCTTAAGACAGGGGGCGGTTTGGACTGAAGCTTTCTTT. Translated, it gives CASSLRQGAVWTEAFF.

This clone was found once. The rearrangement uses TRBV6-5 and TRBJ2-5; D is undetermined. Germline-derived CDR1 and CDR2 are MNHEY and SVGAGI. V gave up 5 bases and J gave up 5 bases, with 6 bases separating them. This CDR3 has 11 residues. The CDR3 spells CASSALETQYF. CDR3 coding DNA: TGTGCCAGCAGTGCGTTGGAGACCCAGTACTTC.

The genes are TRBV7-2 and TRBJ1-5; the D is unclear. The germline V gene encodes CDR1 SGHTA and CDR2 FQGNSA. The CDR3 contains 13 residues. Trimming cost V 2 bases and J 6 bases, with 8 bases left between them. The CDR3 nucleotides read TGTGCCAGCAGCTTATCCCGATCTCAGCCCCAGCATTTT. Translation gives CASSLSRSQPQHF.

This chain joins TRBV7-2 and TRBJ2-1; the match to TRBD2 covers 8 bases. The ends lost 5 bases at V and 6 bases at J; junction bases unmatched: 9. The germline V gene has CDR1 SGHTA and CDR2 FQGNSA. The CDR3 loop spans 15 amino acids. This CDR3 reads CASSPGLGSANEQFF. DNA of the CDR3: TGTGCCAGCAGCCCGGGACTAGGATCAGCCAATGAGCAGTTCTTC. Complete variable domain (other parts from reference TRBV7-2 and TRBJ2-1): GAGVSQSPSNKVTEKGKDVELRCDPISGHTALYWYRQSLGQGLEFLIYFQGNSAPDKSGLPSDRFSAERTGGSVSTLTIQRTQQEDSAVYLCASSPGLGSANEQFFGPGTRLTVL.

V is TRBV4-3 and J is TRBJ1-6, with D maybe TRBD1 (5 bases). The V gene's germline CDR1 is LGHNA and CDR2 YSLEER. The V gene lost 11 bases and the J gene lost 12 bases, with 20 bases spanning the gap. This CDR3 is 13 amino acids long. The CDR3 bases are TGCGCCTCTTCACAGTGGGGGATAAAACCCCTCCACTTT. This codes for CASSQWGIKPLHF.

The CDR3 region is CASSLSAQNTDTQYF. The CDR3, as DNA: TGTGCCAGCTCACTATCTGCTCAGAACACAGATACGCAGTATTTT. The rearrangement links TRBV18 to TRBJ2-3; no definite D call. The CDR3 length is 15 residues. Germline V gene sequence: CDR1 KGHSH, CDR2 LQKENI. Deletions cut 4 bases from V and 2 bases from J, with 13 bases between.

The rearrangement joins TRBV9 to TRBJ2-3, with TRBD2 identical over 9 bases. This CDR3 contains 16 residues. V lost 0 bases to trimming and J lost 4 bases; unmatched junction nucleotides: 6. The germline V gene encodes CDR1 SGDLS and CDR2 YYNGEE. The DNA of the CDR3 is TGTGCCAGCAGCGTAGAAGAGCGGGGGGTTTCAGATACGCAGTATTTT. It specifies CASSVEERGVSDTQYF.

Here the CDR3 DNA reads TGTGCCAGCAGCTTAGATCAGAGGGCTGCGGGCTACACCTTC. Translation gives CASSLDQRAAGYTF. This chain links TRBV11-2 with TRBJ1-2; no clear D gene. Germline assignment: CDR1 SGHAT and CDR2 FQNNGV. V was clipped by 0 bases and J by 8 bases, with 13 bases between them. CDR3 length: 14 amino acids. Using reference TRBV11-2 and TRBJ1-2 for the parts outside the CDR3, the full variable domain is EAGVAQSPRYKIIEKRQSVAFWCNPISGHATLYWYQQILGQGPKLLIQFQNNGVVDDSQLPKDRFSAERLKGVDSTLKIQPAKLEDSAVYLCASSLDQRAAGYTFGSGTRLTVV.

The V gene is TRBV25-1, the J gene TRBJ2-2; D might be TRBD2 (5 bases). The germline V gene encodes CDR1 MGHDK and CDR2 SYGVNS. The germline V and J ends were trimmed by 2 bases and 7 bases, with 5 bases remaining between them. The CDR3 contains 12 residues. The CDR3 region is CASSEGLGELFF. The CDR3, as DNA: TGTGCCAGCAGTGAAGGACTCGGGGAGCTGTTTTTT.

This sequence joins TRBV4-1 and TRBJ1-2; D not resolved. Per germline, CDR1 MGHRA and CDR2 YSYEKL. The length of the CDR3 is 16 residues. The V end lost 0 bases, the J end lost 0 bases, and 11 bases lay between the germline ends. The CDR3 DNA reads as TGCGCCAGCAGCCAAGACGGGGTCGAAGCTAACTATGGCTACACCTTC. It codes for CASSQDGVEANYGYTF.

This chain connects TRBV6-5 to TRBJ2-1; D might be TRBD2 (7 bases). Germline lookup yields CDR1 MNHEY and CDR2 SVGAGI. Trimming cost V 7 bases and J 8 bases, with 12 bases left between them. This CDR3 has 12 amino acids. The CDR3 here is CASKKGGYEQFF. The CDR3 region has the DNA TGTGCCAGCAAAAAGGGGGGGTATGAGCAGTTCTTC.

CDR3 region: CASSLDRVDGYTF. CDR3 DNA: TGTGCCAGCTCACTTGACAGGGTTGACGGCTACACCTTC. This chain joins TRBV18 and TRBJ1-2, with TRBD1 matching over 7 bases. V lost 4 bases to trimming and J lost 8 bases; unmatched junction nucleotides: 7. Germline-derived CDR1 and CDR2 are KGHSH and LQKENI. This CDR3 contains 13 residues.

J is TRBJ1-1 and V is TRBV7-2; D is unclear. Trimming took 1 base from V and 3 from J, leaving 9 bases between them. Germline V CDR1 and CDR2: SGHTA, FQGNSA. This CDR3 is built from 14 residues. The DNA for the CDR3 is TGTGCCAGCAGCTTAGGTACAAGCTACACTGAAGCTTTCTTT. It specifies CASSLGTSYTEAFF. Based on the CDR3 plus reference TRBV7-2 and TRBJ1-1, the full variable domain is GAGVSQSPSNKVTEKGKDVELRCDPISGHTALYWYRQSLGQGLEFLIYFQGNSAPDKSGLPSDRFSAERTGGSVSTLTIQRTQQEDSAVYLCASSLGTSYTEAFFGQGTRLTVV.

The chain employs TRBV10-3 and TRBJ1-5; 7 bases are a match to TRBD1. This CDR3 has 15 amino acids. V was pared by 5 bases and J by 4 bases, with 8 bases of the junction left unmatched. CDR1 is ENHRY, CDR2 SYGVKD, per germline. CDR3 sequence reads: CAISRQGEINQPQHF. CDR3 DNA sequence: TGTGCCATCAGTAGACAGGGTGAGATTAATCAGCCCCAGCATTTT.

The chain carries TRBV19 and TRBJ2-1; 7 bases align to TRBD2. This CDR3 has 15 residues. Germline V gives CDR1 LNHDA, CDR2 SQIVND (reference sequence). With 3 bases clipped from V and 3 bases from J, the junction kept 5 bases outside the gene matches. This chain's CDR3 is CASSMGGRVYNEQFF. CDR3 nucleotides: TGTGCCAGTAGTATGGGAGGGAGGGTCTACAATGAGCAGTTCTTC.

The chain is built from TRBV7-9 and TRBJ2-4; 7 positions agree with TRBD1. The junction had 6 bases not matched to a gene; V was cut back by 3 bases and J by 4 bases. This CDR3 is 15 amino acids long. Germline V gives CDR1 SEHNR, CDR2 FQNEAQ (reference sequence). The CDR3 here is CASSLGDRPKNIQYF. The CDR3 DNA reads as TGTGCCAGCAGCTTGGGGGACAGACCTAAAAACATTCAGTACTTC.

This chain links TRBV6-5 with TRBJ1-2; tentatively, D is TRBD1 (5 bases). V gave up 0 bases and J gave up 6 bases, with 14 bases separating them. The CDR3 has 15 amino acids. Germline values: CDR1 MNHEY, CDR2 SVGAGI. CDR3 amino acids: CASSYSNRGGDGYTF. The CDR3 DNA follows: TGTGCCAGCAGTTACTCGAATAGGGGTGGAGATGGCTACACCTTC.

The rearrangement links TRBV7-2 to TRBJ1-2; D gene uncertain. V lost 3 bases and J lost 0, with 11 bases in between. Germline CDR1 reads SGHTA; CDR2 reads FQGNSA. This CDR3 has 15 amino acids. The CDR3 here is CASSFDGSSNYGYTF. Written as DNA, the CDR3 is TGTGCCAGCAGCTTTGATGGTTCCTCTAACTATGGCTACACCTTC.

The CDR3 sequence is CASSVAYGQAISYEQYF. The CDR3 coding sequence is TGTGCCAGCAGTGTCGCCTACGGACAGGCCATCTCCTACGAGCAGTACTTC. This chain uses TRBV2 with TRBJ2-7; 7 positions agree with TRBD1. V dropped 4 bases and J dropped 0; count of bases not matched to a gene: 12. There are 17 residues in the CDR3. The germline gives CDR1 SNHLY, CDR2 FYNNEI.

CDR3 coding DNA: TGTGCCAGCAGCACCGCTGTTGGAGGGAACACTGAAGCTTTCTTT. Amino acids: CASSTAVGGNTEAFF. The chain carries TRBV21-1 and TRBJ1-1. TRBV21-1 is a recognized pseudogene. The CDR3 totals 15 residues.